The 32 T cell receptor beta chains in this list originate from one sample, sequenced in a study of T-cell reconstitution after alpha-beta-depleted transplantation in children. TCRbeta library construction was performed incorporating unique molecular identifiers. Each CDR3 protein gets one entry after TCRdb re-called the PCR reads with MiXCR. The table records around 580,000 distinct CDR3 sequences, 23% of them present only once. The source material was PBMCs, mostly from graft donor cells, sampled 360 days after TCRalphabeta/CD19-depleted stem cell transplant. Receptors were obtained from a boy under three years old who had a stem cell transplant for acute myeloid leukemia, so the T cells may come from the graft donor.

This clonotype came up many times. V gene TRBV18 combines with J gene TRBJ2-1; tentatively, D is TRBD1 (5 bases). The germline V gene encodes CDR1 KGHSH and CDR2 LQKENI. V lost 3 bases, J lost 3 bases, and 9 bases lay in between. This CDR3 is built from 14 residues. CDR3 coding DNA: TGTGCCAGCTCACCTTCAGGGATCTACAATGAGCAGTTCTTC. Protein: CASSPSGIYNEQFF.

This rearrangement joins TRBV30 to TRBJ1-4, with a tentative D call TRBD1 (5 bases). The CDR3 spans 16 residues. Germline values: CDR1 GTSNPN, CDR2 SVGIG (reference sequence). Between the trimmed V and J ends, which lost 4 bases and 7 bases, there was a span of 22 bases. CDR3 loop: CAWTGPLEGIPEKLFF. For the CDR3, the DNA is TGTGCCTGGACTGGTCCTTTAGAGGGGATTCCTGAAAAACTGTTTTTT.

This chain uses TRBV6-2 or TRBV6-3 with TRBJ2-3, with D possibly being TRBD1 or TRBD2 (6 bases each). CDR3 length: 15 amino acids. The ends were cut back, 5 bases at V and 2 bases at J, with 14 bases in the middle. Germline assignment: CDR1 MNHEY and CDR2 SVGEGT. In nucleotides, the CDR3 is TGTGCCAGCAGTCGTGGAGGGGGAACCACAGATACGCAGTATTTT. The encoded protein is CASSRGGGTTDTQYF.

This clonotype was counted only a few times. The genes are TRBV7-6 and TRBJ2-7; 10 nucleotides align to TRBD1. Germline-derived CDR1 and CDR2 are SGHVS and FNYEAQ. The length of the CDR3 is 15 residues. V shed 5 bases, J shed 6 bases, and the junction held 10 bases outside the gene matches. CDR3 sequence (DNA): TGTGCCAGCAGCGGATCCGGGACAGGGGAAGGCGAGCAGTACTTC. Residues: CASSGSGTGEGEQYF.

This clonotype was counted a single time. The rearrangement links TRBV20-1 to TRBJ2-4, with TRBD2 matching over 8 bases. The CDR3 has 13 amino acids. The V and J ends lost 5 bases and 8 bases, in that order; junction bases with no gene match: 8. The germline V gene has CDR1 DFQATT and CDR2 SNEGSKA (reference sequence). CDR3: CSAGAGAGDIQYF. The CDR3 DNA sequence: TGCAGTGCTGGAGCGGGGGCGGGAGACATTCAGTACTTC.

The chain uses TRBV28 and TRBJ2-7; D remains ambiguous. This CDR3 has 11 amino acids. Germline V gene data show CDR1 as MDHEN and CDR2 as SYDVKM. V gave up 9 bases and J gave up 8 bases, with 14 bases separating them. CDR3 protein: CASAFRFQQYV. The CDR3 nucleotides read TGTGCCAGTGCTTTTCGGTTCCAGCAGTACGTC.

This clonotype was observed a few times. The genes are TRBV6-2 or TRBV6-3 and TRBJ2-5; D ambiguous. Germline assignment: CDR1 MNHEY and CDR2 SVGEGT. CDR3 size: 12 residues. V gave up 6 bases and J gave up 2 bases, with 7 bases separating them. The DNA for the CDR3 is TGTGCCAGCAGCAACATACAAGAGACCCAGTACTTC. Protein sequence: CASSNIQETQYF.

This clonotype was seen a few times. The rearrangement joins TRBV12-3 or TRBV12-4 to TRBJ1-5, with a tentative D call TRBD1 (5 bases). The ends were cut back, 6 bases at V and 7 bases at J, with 16 bases in the middle. This CDR3 has 14 residues. CDR3 in amino acids: CASSRPGERQPQHF. The DNA of the CDR3 is TGTGCCAGCAGCCGTCCGGGGGAAAGACAGCCCCAGCATTTT.

This clonotype appeared many times. The CDR3 nucleotides are TGCGCCAGCGGGGAGCTGGGACAGGCGAACTACAATGAGCAGTTCTTC. It codes for CASGELGQANYNEQFF. This chain links TRBV5-1 with TRBJ2-1; 8 nucleotides match TRBD1. J lost 3 bases, V lost 7 bases, and 12 bases had no gene match. This CDR3 contains 16 residues. Germline V CDR1 and CDR2: SGHRS, YFSETQ.

This clonotype was recorded many times. The chain has TRBV5-1 and TRBJ2-5; 7 nucleotides agree with TRBD1. The CDR3 length is 16 residues. The J segment lost 6 bases and the V segment lost 4 bases, leaving 15 bases of the junction unmatched. Germline V gene lookup returns CDR1 SGHRS and CDR2 YFSETQ. CDR3 nucleotide sequence: TGCGCCAGCAGCCCCCAAAGACAGGGATTGGACAAGACCCAGTACTTC. It specifies CASSPQRQGLDKTQYF.

The V and J genes are TRBV18 and TRBJ1-2; 8 bases fit TRBD1. Germline lookup yields CDR1 KGHSH and CDR2 LQKENI. The junction had 6 bases not matched to a gene; V was cut back by 2 bases and J by 4 bases. This CDR3 spans 15 amino acids. CDR3 nucleotide sequence: TGTGCCAGCTCACCAGGACAGGGTGTGGCCTATGGCTACACCTTC. Translation: CASSPGQGVAYGYTF.

This clonotype has only a few counts. The chain links TRBV15 to TRBJ1-1; D call uncertain. The V gene lost 2 bases and the J gene lost 3 bases, with 16 bases spanning the gap. Looked up from germline, CDR1 is LNHNV and CDR2 is YYDKDF (reference sequence). CDR3 length: 16 residues. CDR3 region: CATSRKTPLKDTEAFF. The CDR3 DNA sequence: TGTGCCACCAGCAGAAAGACCCCGCTTAAGGACACTGAAGCTTTCTTT.

V and J are TRBV11-2 and TRBJ2-1; the match to TRBD2 covers 9 bases. From germline, CDR1 is SGHAT and CDR2 FQNNGV. J gave up 7 bases and V 0 bases, and 10 bases lay outside the gene matches. The CDR3 runs 17 residues. The CDR3 nucleotides are TGTGCCAGCAGCTTAGATCGGTCTAGCGGGGACCCAAATGAGCAGTTCTTC. This sequence encodes CASSLDRSSGDPNEQFF.

J is TRBJ2-6 and V is TRBV15; 8 positions match TRBD2. Germline lookup yields CDR1 LNHNV and CDR2 YYDKDF (reference sequence). Losses at the gene ends were 8 bases for V and 4 bases for J; bases not matched to a gene: 10. The CDR3 covers 16 residues. Here the CDR3 DNA reads TGTGCCACCCTAGCGGGTCCCTCTCCCGGGGCCAACGTCCTGACTTTC. Its translation is CATLAGPSPGANVLTF.

This clonotype occurred a few times. J is TRBJ2-5 and V is TRBV7-6; 10 bases match TRBD1. J gave up 6 bases and V 5 bases, and 15 bases lay outside the gene matches. CDR1 and CDR2 (germline): SGHVS, FNYEAQ. CDR3 size: 17 residues. The CDR3 bases are TGTGCCAGCAGCCGCCTCACCGGGACAGGGGAAGTAAAGACCCAGTACTTC. The encoded protein is CASSRLTGTGEVKTQYF. The complete variable domain, with remaining parts taken from reference TRBV7-6 and TRBJ2-5, reads GAGVSQSPRYKVTKRGQDVALRCDPISGHVSLYWYRQALGQGPEFLTYFNYEAQQDKSGLPNDRFSAERPEGSISTLTIQRTEQRDSAMYRCASSRLTGTGEVKTQYFGPGTRLLVL.

V gene TRBV20-1 combines with J gene TRBJ2-7; 10 nucleotides match TRBD2. After removal of 3 bases from V and 4 bases from J, the junction contained 6 bases not matched to a gene. The CDR3 contains 14 residues. Germline-derived CDR1 and CDR2 are DFQATT and SNEGSKA (reference sequence). The CDR3 nucleotides read TGCAGTGCTAGCCCAGCGGGGGGGCCTTACGAGCAGTACTTC. This encodes CSASPAGGPYEQYF.

The gene calls are TRBV6-5 and TRBJ1-4; D unclear. Between the trimmed V and J ends, which lost 6 bases and 11 bases, there was a span of 13 bases. This CDR3 comprises 12 residues. The germline CDR1 and CDR2 sequences are MNHEY and SVGAGI. CDR3 sequence reads: CASSRPEGKLFF. In nucleotides, the CDR3 is TGTGCCAGCAGCCGCCCCGAGGGTAAACTGTTTTTT.

This rearrangement joins TRBV27 to TRBJ2-1; tentatively, D is TRBD2 (5 bases). V shed 6 bases and J shed 0 bases, with 18 bases lying between them. Looked up from germline, CDR1 is MNHEY and CDR2 is SMNVEV (reference sequence). The CDR3 runs to 17 residues. This CDR3 reads CASSLGPEGRSYNEQFF. CDR3 nucleotides: TGTGCCAGCAGCCTGGGCCCTGAGGGTCGCTCCTACAATGAGCAGTTCTTC.

This clonotype was detected a few times. The chain couples TRBV20-1 to TRBJ2-6; TRBD2 matches at 7 bases. Germline values: CDR1 DFQATT, CDR2 SNEGSKA (reference sequence). This CDR3 contains 17 residues. The trim removed 3 bases at V and 0 bases at J, leaving 8 bases unmatched. The CDR3 coding sequence is TGCAGTGCTAGTCCCGGGGGGTTAGTCTCTGGGGCCAACGTCCTGACTTTC. Translating it yields CSASPGGLVSGANVLTF.

This chain connects TRBV28 to TRBJ2-5; no firm D call. This CDR3 is built from 11 residues. Germline values: CDR1 MDHEN, CDR2 SYDVKM. The V end was cut by 6 bases, the J end by 5 bases, with 7 bases between. CDR3 region: CASRAWETQYF. The CDR3 nucleotides read TGTGCCAGCAGGGCTTGGGAGACCCAGTACTTC. The variable domain in full, completed from reference TRBV28 and TRBJ2-5, reads DVKVTQSSRYLVKRTGEKVFLECVQDMDHENMFWYRQDPGLGLRLIYFSYDVKMKEKGDIPEGYSVSREKKERFSLILESASTNQTSMYLCASRAWETQYFGPGTRLLVL.

This clonotype was detected only a few times. This chain links TRBV20-1 with TRBJ1-2; D might be TRBD1 (6 bases). V was shortened by 6 bases and J by 8 bases, with 19 bases between the two germline ends. CDR1 and CDR2 from the germline V gene are DFQATT and SNEGSKA (reference sequence). The CDR3 totals 13 residues. CDR3 sequence reads: CSARLTGGVGYTF. CDR3 sequence (DNA): TGCAGTGCCAGACTCACGGGGGGCGTCGGCTACACCTTC.

The chain recombines TRBV21-1 with TRBJ2-2; no DNA check was done on the table's D call, TRBD1. TRBV21-1 is a documented pseudogene. This CDR3 comprises 17 residues. The CDR3 coding sequence is TGTGCCAGCACCCCGCCCGGACAGCACACGAACACCGGGGAGCTGTTTTTT. As protein: CASTPPGQHTNTGELFF.

This clonotype has just a few counts. The genes are TRBV5-1 and TRBJ2-3; 8 bases fit TRBD1. The trim removed 4 bases at V and 1 base at J, leaving 8 bases unmatched. The CDR3 sequence is 16 residues long. Germline CDR1 is SGHRS and CDR2 is YFSETQ. This CDR3 reads CASSPPQGVGTDTQYF. CDR3 nucleotides: TGCGCCAGCAGCCCCCCACAGGGGGTCGGCACAGATACGCAGTATTTT.

This clonotype turned up a few times. The chain uses TRBV6-4 and TRBJ2-3, with TRBD2 identical over 12 bases. The CDR3 runs to 14 residues. CDR1 and CDR2 from the germline V gene are MRHNA and SNTAGT. V was clipped by 7 bases and J by 5 bases; unmatched bases: 4. CDR3 nucleotides: TGTGCCAGCAAGGGACTAGCGGGTTTAGATACGCAGTATTTT. This codes for CASKGLAGLDTQYF.

This clonotype was detected a few times. The V gene is TRBV20-1, the J gene TRBJ2-3; TRBD2 agrees at 8 bases. V lost 6 bases and J lost 0; bases outside the gene matches: 11. Germline CDR1 DFQATT, CDR2 SNEGSKA (reference sequence). The CDR3 runs 16 residues. The CDR3 DNA reads TGCAGTGCCTCTTCTTTTAGCGGGGATAGCACAGATACGCAGTATTTT. Its protein product is CSASSFSGDSTDTQYF.

In this sample, this clonotype turned up many times. The chain has TRBV7-2 and TRBJ2-3; no clear D. Trimming removed 1 base at V and 2 bases at J, with 10 bases between. CDR3 length: 15 residues. The V gene's germline CDR1 is SGHTA and CDR2 FQGNSA. The CDR3: CASSLVASFTDTQYF. CDR3 DNA: TGTGCCAGCAGCTTAGTGGCGAGTTTCACAGATACGCAGTATTTT.

J is TRBJ2-3 and V is TRBV10-2; D uncertain. The CDR3 is 12 amino acids. Trimming took 6 bases from V and 6 from J, leaving 10 bases between them. Germline V gives CDR1 WSHSY, CDR2 SAAADI. The CDR3 region has the DNA TGCGCCAGCAGCACTATGGGGGATACGCAGTATTTT. Its protein is CASSTMGDTQYF.

This clonotype was counted ten times or more. The chain uses TRBV29-1 and TRBJ1-1; a weak D match, TRBD1 (5 bases). Trimming removed 4 bases at V and 4 bases at J, with 10 bases between. This CDR3 spans 12 amino acids. CDR1 and CDR2 from the germline V gene are SQVTM and ANQGSEA. This CDR3 reads CSVVGPVTEAFF. CDR3 DNA sequence: TGCAGCGTTGTGGGGCCGGTCACTGAAGCTTTCTTT.

This clonotype has just a few counts. The chain links TRBV15 to TRBJ2-1; a possible D gene is TRBD1 (5 bases). The ends were cut back, 5 bases at V and 0 bases at J, with 11 bases in the middle. CDR1 is LNHNV and CDR2 is YYDKDF in the germline V gene (reference sequence). There are 15 residues in the CDR3. Here the CDR3 DNA reads TGTGCCACCAGCGGGGCCACCAGCTCCTACAATGAGCAGTTCTTC. This gives the protein CATSGATSSYNEQFF.

This clonotype was detected only a few times. This chain uses TRBV20-1 with TRBJ1-5, with D tentatively TRBD1 (5 bases). V was cut by 2 bases and J by 0 bases, with 11 bases left in between. Germline V lookup: CDR1 DFQATT, CDR2 SNEGSKA (reference sequence). There are 15 residues in the CDR3. As DNA, the CDR3 is TGCAGTGCTAGACCGTTGGGGGGTAGCAATCAGCCCCAGCATTTT. This encodes CSARPLGGSNQPQHF.

This chain joins TRBV20-1 and TRBJ2-5; the D gene is possibly TRBD2 (5 bases). The CDR3 loop spans 16 amino acids. Looked up from germline, CDR1 is DFQATT and CDR2 is SNEGSKA (reference sequence). Trimming took 0 bases from V and 3 from J, leaving 17 bases between them. CDR3 in amino acids: CSARDGPGLLKETQYF. For the CDR3, the DNA is TGCAGTGCTAGAGATGGCCCGGGGTTGCTTAAAGAGACCCAGTACTTC.

The chain uses TRBV5-1 and TRBJ2-3; the D gene is possibly TRBD1 (6 bases). The ends were cut back, 2 bases at V and 3 bases at J, with 16 bases in the middle. The CDR3 has 16 amino acids. Germline assignment: CDR1 SGHRS and CDR2 YFSETQ. The CDR3 sequence: CASSFGYRDRTDTQYF. The CDR3 DNA sequence: TGCGCCAGCAGCTTCGGGTACAGGGATCGAACAGATACGCAGTATTTT.